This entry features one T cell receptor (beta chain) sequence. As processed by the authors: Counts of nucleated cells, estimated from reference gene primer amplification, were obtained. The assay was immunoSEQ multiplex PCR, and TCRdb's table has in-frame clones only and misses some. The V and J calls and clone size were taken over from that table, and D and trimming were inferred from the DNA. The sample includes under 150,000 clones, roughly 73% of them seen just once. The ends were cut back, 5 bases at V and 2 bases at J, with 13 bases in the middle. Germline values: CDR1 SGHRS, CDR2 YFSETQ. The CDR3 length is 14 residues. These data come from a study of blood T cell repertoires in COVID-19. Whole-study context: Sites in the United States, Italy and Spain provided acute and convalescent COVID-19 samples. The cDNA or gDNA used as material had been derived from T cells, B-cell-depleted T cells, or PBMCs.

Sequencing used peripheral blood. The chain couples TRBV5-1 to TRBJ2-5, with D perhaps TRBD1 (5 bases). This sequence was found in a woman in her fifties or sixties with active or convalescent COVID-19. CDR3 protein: CASRQASSQETQYF. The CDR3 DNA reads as TGCGCCAGCAGACAGGCCAGCTCGCAAGAGACCCAGTACTTC.